This TCR beta chain emerged from a study of CD8+ T cells in alopecia areata. The wider study: The graft donors were approximately 6-12-month-old C3H/HeJ mice with spontaneous alopecia, and their skin went to roughly 6-10-week-old female C3H/HeJ mice.

Extracted from the samples, RNA was reverse transcribed into cDNA to serve as the sequencing template. The assay was immunoSEQ multiplex PCR, and TCRdb's table has in-frame clones only and misses some. The table lists about 270,000 clones, with no singletons. Broader study findings: TCRs were shared less clearly across patients than in mice, possibly for HLA-related reasons. Sequences from scalp samples also cover resident alphabeta T cells of normal skin. In lesional scalp, particularly from alopecia totalis/universalis, clonality was higher than in normal scalp.

Cells from pooled cutaneous lymph nodes were sorted by CD4, CD8alpha, NKG2D, NKG2ACE and other markers. Germline-derived CDR1 and CDR2 are NSHNY and SYGAGN. V was pared by 3 bases and J by 3 bases, with 5 bases between. The length of the CDR3 is 12 residues. This clone occurred a few times. Antigen unknown. Gene names are mouse gene names. The CDR3 end is not reached by the read, which stops 4 residues before it; the germline J gene fills it in. Distinct nucleotide sequences in the sample also encode this CDR3. This TCR was recovered from a C3H/HeJ mouse with alopecia areata. The strain is characterized by the MHC haplotype H2-k. The specimen was CD4+ T cells sorted from a lymph node. The J gene is TRBJ2-3, the V gene TRBV13-1; TRBD1 is a possible D gene (5 bases). The sequenced CDR3 bases are TGTGCCAGCAGTGCAGGGGCAGAA. This translates into CASSAGAE. The whole CDR3 sequence reads CASSAGAETLYF.